Below are 18 T cell receptor beta chains sequenced from a single sample in a study of blood T cell repertoires in COVID-19. Clones were read by immunoSEQ multiplex PCR, and TCRdb kept only the in-frame ones, dropping some. The sample includes fewer than 25,000 clones, less than 95% of them seen just once. Sequenced material: peripheral blood. The receptor source for this set is a man aged 65-85 years with acute or convalescent COVID-19.

This chain links TRBV6-5 with TRBJ2-3; TRBD1 agrees at 8 bases. Germline V gene lookup returns CDR1 MNHEY and CDR2 SVGAGI. V trimming: 5 bases; J trimming: 5 bases; junction bases outside the gene matches: 6. The CDR3 is 14 residues long. CDR3 nucleotide sequence: TGTGCCAGCAGTCTGGACAGGGTAGGAGATACGCAGTATTTT. The encoded protein is CASSLDRVGDTQYF.

The J gene is TRBJ2-7, the V gene TRBV23-1; D is unresolved. TRBV23-1 is identified as an open reading frame with a role that is uncertain. CDR3 size: 14 residues. Trimming pared 7 bases from V and 0 bases from J, leaving 13 bases between. CDR3 bases: TGCGCCAGCATTTATGGCGGCAGCTCCTACGAGCAGTACTTC. It specifies CASIYGGSSYEQYF.

The V call is TRBV14, the J call TRBJ1-4; maybe TRBD1 (6 bases). Germline CDR1 and CDR2: SGHDN and FVKESK. Trimming cost V 1 base and J 4 bases, with 16 bases left between them. The CDR3 length is 17 residues. CDR3 bases: TGTGCCAGCAGCCAAGGGGCTCGCGGACAGCTTAATGAAAAACTGTTTTTT. It is translated as CASSQGARGQLNEKLFF. Full variable domain (missing parts from reference TRBV14 and TRBJ1-4): EAGVTQFPSHSVIEKGQTVTLRCDPISGHDNLYWYRRVMGKEIKFLLHFVKESKQDESGMPNNRFLAERTGGTYSTLKVQPAELEDSGVYFCASSQGARGQLNEKLFFGSGTQLSVL.

The chain links TRBV27 to TRBJ1-1; maybe TRBD1 (5 bases). The CDR3 covers 14 residues. The V gene lost 2 bases and the J gene lost 9 bases, with 16 bases spanning the gap. Looked up from germline, CDR1 is MNHEY and CDR2 is SMNVEV (reference sequence). The DNA of the CDR3 is TGTGCCAGCAGTTTACAGGGATTTGTCGGCCAAGCTTTCTTT. Translation gives CASSLQGFVGQAFF.

This clone was detected only once. The chain links TRBV7-8 to TRBJ1-2; D gene unclear. The V gene lost 5 bases and the J gene lost 0 bases, with 7 bases spanning the gap. The CDR3 has 13 amino acids. The V gene's germline CDR1 is SGHVS and CDR2 FQNEAQ. This chain's CDR3 is CASSPPANYGYTF. The CDR3 DNA is TGTGCCAGCAGCCCCCCGGCTAACTATGGCTACACCTTC.

This sequence joins TRBV28 and TRBJ2-7, with 7 bases aligning to TRBD1. Trimming took 5 bases from V and 0 from J; bases not matched to a gene: 7. The germline V gene has CDR1 MDHEN and CDR2 SYDVKM. The CDR3 has 15 amino acids. CDR3 nucleotides: TGTGCCAGCAGTCGTTACAGGGGAAGCTCCTACGAGCAGTACTTC. Translated, it gives CASSRYRGSSYEQYF.

The genes are TRBV18 and TRBJ2-2; weak D call: TRBD1 (6 bases). There are 17 residues in the CDR3. Trimming took 3 bases from V and 0 from J, leaving 14 bases between them. Per the germline V gene, CDR1 is KGHSH and CDR2 is LQKENI. The CDR3, as DNA: TGTGCCAGCTCACCGGTCCGGACAGAATCGAACACCGGGGAGCTGTTTTTT. Encoded protein: CASSPVRTESNTGELFF. The full variable domain, completed using reference TRBV18 and TRBJ2-2, is NAGVMQNPRHLVRRRGQEARLRCSPMKGHSHVYWYRQLPEEGLKFMVYLQKENIIDESGMPKERFSAEFPKEGPSILRIQQVVRGDSAAYFCASSPVRTESNTGELFFGEGSRLTVL.

The rearrangement uses TRBV27 and TRBJ2-1; the match to TRBD2 covers 11 bases. The CDR3 length is 17 residues. Trimming removed 4 bases from V and 6 bases from J; junction bases left unmatched: 11. CDR1 is MNHEY and CDR2 is SMNVEV in the germline V gene (reference sequence). CDR3 coding DNA: TGTGCCAGCAGTTCCCCTCTTAGCGGGAGGGCCTCCAATGAGCAGTTCTTC. Its translation: CASSSPLSGRASNEQFF.

This chain connects TRBV4-1 to TRBJ1-2; D might be TRBD1 (5 bases). This CDR3 contains 15 residues. V was clipped by 0 bases and J by 4 bases, with 12 bases between them. CDR1 and CDR2 (germline): MGHRA, YSYEKL. DNA for the CDR3: TGCGCCAGCAGCCAAGATCCAGGGATCAGCTATGGCTACACCTTC. This sequence encodes CASSQDPGISYGYTF.

As DNA, the CDR3 is TGTGCCAGCAGCCAAGTGGGGGGTAGTGGAAACACCATATATTTT. Its protein product is CASSQVGGSGNTIYF. The V and J genes are TRBV11-2 and TRBJ1-3; tentatively, D is TRBD1 (5 bases). The CDR3 loop spans 15 amino acids. Trimming cost V 5 bases and J 3 bases, with 14 bases left between them. The germline V gene has CDR1 SGHAT and CDR2 FQNNGV.

The chain recombines TRBV5-1 with TRBJ1-3; 7 bases align to TRBD1. The CDR3 length is 15 residues. CDR1 and CDR2 from the germline V gene are SGHRS and YFSETQ. Trimming took 5 bases from V and 7 from J; bases not matched to a gene: 12. The CDR3 loop is CASSSGQERGNTIYF. The CDR3 DNA reads as TGCGCCAGCAGTTCCGGACAGGAAAGGGGGAACACCATATATTTT.

The chain couples TRBV28 to TRBJ2-7; a weak D match, TRBD1 (6 bases). V lost 2 bases and J lost 12, with 20 bases in between. Germline lookup yields CDR1 MDHEN and CDR2 SYDVKM. This CDR3 contains 14 residues. The DNA for the CDR3 is TGTGCCAGCAGTTTACTTTTGGTTGGACAGTCTCTGTACTTC. The encoded protein is CASSLLLVGQSLYF.

The V gene is TRBV7-2, the J gene TRBJ1-5, with a tentative D call TRBD1 (5 bases). The CDR3 spans 16 residues. From germline, CDR1 is SGHTA and CDR2 FQGNSA. Between the trimmed V and J ends, which lost 4 bases and 3 bases, there was a span of 16 bases. This chain's CDR3 is CASSSRGGGLNQPQHF. Here the CDR3 DNA reads TGTGCCAGCAGCTCACGCGGCGGGGGTCTCAATCAGCCCCAGCATTTT.

The chain carries TRBV11-1 and TRBJ2-1; no clear D. CDR3 size: 14 residues. CDR1 is SGHAT and CDR2 is FQDESV in the germline V gene (reference sequence). Trimming stripped 2 bases from V and 8 bases from J, with 13 bases between. CDR3 in amino acids: CASSLYLWSDEQFF. DNA for the CDR3: TGTGCCAGCAGCTTATACCTTTGGAGCGATGAGCAGTTCTTC.

This chain links TRBV27 with TRBJ2-1; 8 nucleotides agree with TRBD2. V lost 4 bases to trimming and J lost 2 bases; unmatched junction nucleotides: 4. Germline CDR1 is MNHEY and CDR2 is SMNVEV (reference sequence). The CDR3 spans 15 residues. The CDR3 DNA follows: TGTGCCAGCAGTTCCCCGGGACTAGCCTACAATGAGCAGTTCTTC. This sequence encodes CASSSPGLAYNEQFF.

V and J are TRBV9 and TRBJ2-5, with TRBD2 identical over 7 bases. J lost 2 bases, V lost 4 bases, and 8 bases had no gene match. The CDR3 is 15 residues long. From germline, CDR1 is SGDLS and CDR2 YYNGEE. The CDR3 is CASSLLGGGQETQYF. As DNA, the CDR3 is TGTGCCAGCAGCCTCCTGGGCGGGGGACAAGAGACCCAGTACTTC.

This rearrangement joins TRBV28 to TRBJ2-7; possible D gene TRBD1, 6 bases. The V end was cut by 3 bases, the J end by 2 bases, with 20 bases between. Germline-derived CDR1 and CDR2 are MDHEN and SYDVKM. The CDR3 has 17 amino acids. DNA for the CDR3: TGTGCCAGCAGTTTTGAAATATACAGGGCTCGAACCTACGAGCAGTACTTC. It specifies CASSFEIYRARTYEQYF.

The chain is built from TRBV29-1 and TRBJ1-6; no firm D call. From germline, CDR1 is SQVTM and CDR2 ANQGSEA. The germline V and J ends were trimmed by 7 bases and 10 bases, with 17 bases remaining between them. The CDR3 has 13 amino acids. CDR3: CSGLGGRGSPLHF. The DNA of the CDR3 is TGCAGCGGCCTAGGTGGCAGAGGATCACCCCTCCACTTT.